The T cell receptor beta chain under discussion was sequenced for a study of T cell responses to AZD1222 COVID-19 vaccine (dated by TCRdb to the early 2020s). For the wider study: TCR sequencing covered 230 or so trial participants: 200 to 220 given two doses of AZD1222 and about 26 given two doses of MenACWY control vaccine. Trial participants were enrolled by age into 18-55, 56-69 and 70-plus year subgroups, with approximately 160, 26 and 62 TCR-sequenced participants respectively. The paper as a whole reports these results and caveats: Reportedly, close to half of the unique spike-specific TCRs recognized epitopes lying outside the regions that are mutated in the B.1.351 and B.1.1.7 variants. In the small 56-69-year group, the increase in depth fell short of significance, most likely because of low power. The whole spike protein was spanned by vaccine-associated CD4 TCRs, and dominant responses were seen in regions 160-218 and 743-854. Conclusions about previously exposed vaccinees are limited because only a handful of AZD1222 recipients were SARS-CoV-2 seropositive at baseline. A significant rise in spike-specific TCR breadth and depth was observed after two AZD1222 doses relative to day 0 and relative to MenACWY recipients. Because no day 14 peak-response samples were available, repertoires were characterized only after the peak T cell response. Participants were mostly white British, with more females than males. The authors suggested clonal diversity may have been underestimated.

Its CDR3 holds 14 amino acids, cysteine through phenylalanine. Left in the record is the CDR3 DNA by itself, 42 bases read in frame from the first base. Taken from the germline V gene, the CDR1 and CDR2 loops are KGHSH and LQKENI. V loses 2 bases of germline sequence and J loses 3 bases, and the interval between the two ends is 10 bases. The CDR3 regions of human TCRbeta chains were analyzed by immunosequencing. Per the source publication's procedure: Repertoire TCRs were checked for matches against a reference library of SARS-CoV-2-specific TCRs that had been generated using the MIRA antigen-specificity platform. Breadth meant the fraction of unique TCRs that were SARS-CoV-2-associated, whereas depth meant the fraction of total T cells that were SARS-CoV-2-associated. Using the MIRA data, every spike-specific TCR was mapped to the spike region that the TCR reacted to and assigned to either a CD4 or a CD8 class. Log10-transformed breadth and depth values were compared by one-way ANOVA with Sidak's multiple comparisons tests. What TCRdb holds here is the immuneACCESS table cut down to in-frame rearrangements. Part of the clones is not present; checked against another copy, under half of the missing clones reflect an unresolved V gene, and the others are unexplained. The V and J calls and clone size are taken from that table; D and trimming were inferred from the DNA. The sample data list 150,000 to 250,000 clones, and just over 90% of these were observed just once. Approximately 3.7% of the sample is in the top ten clones.

This specimen's time point label, interpreted: about 28 days (+/-7) after the second vaccine dose. AZD1222 recipients given second doses at about 4 weeks or at about 12 weeks were pooled, since spike-specific TCR depth and breadth were not found to differ between the two schedules. Samples from vaccinated people were obtained from the UK trials COV001 and COV002, which included a single-blind randomized controlled phase 2/3 trial of AZD1222 (ChAdOx1 nCoV-19) in healthy adults. Trial participant PBMC samples were collected at day 0 and day 28 after the second dose for TCRbeta chain sequencing. To note about this clone: Its antigen is not yet known. The record has no base qualities; no much larger clone is one base away.

The sequence joins TRBV18 to TRBJ1-2, with the D gene uncertain. The receptor was derived from an adult who received the AZD1222 COVID-19 vaccine. The sequenced sample was peripheral blood, obtained 28 days after the second AZD1222 dose. For the CDR3, the sequence is CASSPGRGHYGYTF. In nucleotides, the sequence is TGTGCCAGCTCACCAGGGAGAGGGCACTATGGCTACACCTTC. Outside the CDR3, residues come from the reference TRBV18 and TRBJ1-2 proteins, so the full variable domain is: NAGVMQNPRHLVRRRGQEARLRCSPMKGHSHVYWYRQLPEEGLKFMVYLQKENIIDESGMPKERFSAEFPKEGPSILRIQQVVRGDSAAYFCASSPGRGHYGYTFGSGTRLTVV.